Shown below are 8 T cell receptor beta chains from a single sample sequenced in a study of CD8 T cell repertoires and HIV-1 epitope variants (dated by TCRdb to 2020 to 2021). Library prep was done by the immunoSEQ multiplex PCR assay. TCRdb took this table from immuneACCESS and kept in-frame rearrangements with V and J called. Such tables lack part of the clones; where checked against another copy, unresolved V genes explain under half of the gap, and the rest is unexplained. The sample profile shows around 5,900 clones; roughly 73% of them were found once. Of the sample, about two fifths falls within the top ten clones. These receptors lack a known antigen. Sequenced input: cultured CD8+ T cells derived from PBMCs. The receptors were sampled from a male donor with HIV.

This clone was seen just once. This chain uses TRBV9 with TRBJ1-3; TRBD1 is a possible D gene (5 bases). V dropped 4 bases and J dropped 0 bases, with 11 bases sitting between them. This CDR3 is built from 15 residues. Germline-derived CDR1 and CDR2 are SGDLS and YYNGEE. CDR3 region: CASSPGTFSGNTIYF. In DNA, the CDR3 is TGTGCCAGCAGCCCCGGGACCTTCTCTGGAAACACCATATATTTT.

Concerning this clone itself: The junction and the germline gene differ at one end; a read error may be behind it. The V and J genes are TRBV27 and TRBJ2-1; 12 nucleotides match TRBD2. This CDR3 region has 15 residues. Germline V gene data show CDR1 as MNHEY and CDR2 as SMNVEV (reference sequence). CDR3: CASTLLAGGPNEQFF. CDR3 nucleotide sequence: TGTGCCAGCACTTTACTAGCGGGGGGCCCTAATGAGCAGTTCTTC.

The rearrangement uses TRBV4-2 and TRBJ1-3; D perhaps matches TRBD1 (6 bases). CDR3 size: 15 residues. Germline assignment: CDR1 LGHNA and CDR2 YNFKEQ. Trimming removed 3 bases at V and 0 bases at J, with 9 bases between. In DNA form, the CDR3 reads TGTGCCAGCAGCCAGGACAGTGCCTCTGGAAACACCATATATTTT. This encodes CASSQDSASGNTIYF.

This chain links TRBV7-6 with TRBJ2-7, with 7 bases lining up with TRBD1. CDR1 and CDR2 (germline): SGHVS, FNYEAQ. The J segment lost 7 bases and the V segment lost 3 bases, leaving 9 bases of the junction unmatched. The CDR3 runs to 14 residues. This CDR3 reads CASSLGQYLREQYF. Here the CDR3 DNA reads TGTGCCAGCAGCTTGGGACAGTACCTTCGTGAGCAGTACTTC.

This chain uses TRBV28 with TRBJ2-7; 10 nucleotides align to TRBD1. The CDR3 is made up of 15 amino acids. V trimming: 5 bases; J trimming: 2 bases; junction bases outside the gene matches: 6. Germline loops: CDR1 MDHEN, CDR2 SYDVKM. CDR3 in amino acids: CASSQTGGEAYEQYF. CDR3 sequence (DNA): TGTGCCAGCAGTCAGACAGGGGGCGAGGCCTACGAGCAGTACTTC. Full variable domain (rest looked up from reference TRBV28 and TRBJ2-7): DVKVTQSSRYLVKRTGEKVFLECVQDMDHENMFWYRQDPGLGLRLIYFSYDVKMKEKGDIPEGYSVSREKKERFSLILESASTNQTSMYLCASSQTGGEAYEQYFGPGTRLTVT.

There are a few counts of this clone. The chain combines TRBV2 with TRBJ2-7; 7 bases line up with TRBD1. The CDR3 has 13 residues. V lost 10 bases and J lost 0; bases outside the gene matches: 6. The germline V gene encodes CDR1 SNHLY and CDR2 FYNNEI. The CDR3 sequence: CATSQGDSYEQYF. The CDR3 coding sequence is TGTGCCACCTCGCAGGGGGACTCCTACGAGCAGTACTTC.

In DNA form, the CDR3 reads TGTGCCAGCAGTGAAGCGGGCCTAGCGGGCACAGATACGCAGTATTTT. This encodes CASSEAGLAGTDTQYF. The chain is built from TRBV2 and TRBJ2-3, with 7 nucleotides matching TRBD2. The CDR3 is made up of 16 amino acids. Trimming at V came to 0 bases and at J to 1 base, leaving 4 bases not matched to a gene. The germline V gene has CDR1 SNHLY and CDR2 FYNNEI.

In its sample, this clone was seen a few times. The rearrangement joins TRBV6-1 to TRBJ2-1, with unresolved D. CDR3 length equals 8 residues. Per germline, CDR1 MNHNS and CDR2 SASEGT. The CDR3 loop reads CAWNEQFF. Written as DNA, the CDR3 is TGTGCATGGAATGAGCAGTTCTTC.